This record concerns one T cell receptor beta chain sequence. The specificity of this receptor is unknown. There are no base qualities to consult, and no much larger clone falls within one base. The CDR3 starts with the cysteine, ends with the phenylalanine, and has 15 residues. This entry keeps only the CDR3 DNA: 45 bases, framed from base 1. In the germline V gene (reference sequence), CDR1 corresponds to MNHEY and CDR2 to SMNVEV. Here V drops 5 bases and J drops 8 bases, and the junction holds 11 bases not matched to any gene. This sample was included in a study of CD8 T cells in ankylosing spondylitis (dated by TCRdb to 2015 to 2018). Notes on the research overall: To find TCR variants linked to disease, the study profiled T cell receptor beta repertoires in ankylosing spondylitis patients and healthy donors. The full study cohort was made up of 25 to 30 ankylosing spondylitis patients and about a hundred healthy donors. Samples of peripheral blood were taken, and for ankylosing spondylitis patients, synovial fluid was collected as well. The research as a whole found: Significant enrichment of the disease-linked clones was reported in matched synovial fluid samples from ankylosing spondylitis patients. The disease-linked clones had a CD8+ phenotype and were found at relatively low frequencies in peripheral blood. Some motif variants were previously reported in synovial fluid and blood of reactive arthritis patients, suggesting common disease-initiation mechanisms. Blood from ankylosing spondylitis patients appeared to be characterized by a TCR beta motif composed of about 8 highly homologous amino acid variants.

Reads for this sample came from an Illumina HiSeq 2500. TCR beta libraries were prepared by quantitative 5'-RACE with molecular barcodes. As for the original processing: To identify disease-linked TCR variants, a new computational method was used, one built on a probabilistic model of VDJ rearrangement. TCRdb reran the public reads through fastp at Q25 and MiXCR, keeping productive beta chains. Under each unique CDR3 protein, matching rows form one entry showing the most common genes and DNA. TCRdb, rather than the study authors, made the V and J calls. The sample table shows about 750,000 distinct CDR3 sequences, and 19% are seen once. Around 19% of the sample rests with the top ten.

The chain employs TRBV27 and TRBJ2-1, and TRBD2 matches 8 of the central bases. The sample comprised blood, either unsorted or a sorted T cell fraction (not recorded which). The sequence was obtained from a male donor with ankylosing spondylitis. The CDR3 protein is CASSPTSESRYEQFF. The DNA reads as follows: TGTGCCAGCAGTCCGACTAGCGAGAGTAGGTATGAGCAGTTCTTC.